This T cell receptor beta chain was identified during a study of blood T cell repertoires in COVID-19. The repertoire was sequenced with immunoSEQ multiplex PCR; TCRdb's copy has only in-frame clones and lacks some. The table has 100,000 to 150,000 clones, approximately 81% seen once; the top ten hold roughly an eighth. The CDR3 is made up of 17 amino acids. Germline-derived CDR1 and CDR2 are LNHDA and SQIVND (reference sequence). V gave up 1 base and J gave up 2 bases; unmatched junction bases: 7. The TCR originated in a young woman who had recovered from COVID-19. Input material: peripheral blood. V usage is TRBV19 and J usage is TRBJ1-1; TRBD1 agrees at 10 bases. CDR3 in DNA: TGTGCCAGTAGTATAGGGGGGGACAGGGGCTATAACACTGAAGCTTTCTTT. Protein sequence: CASSIGGDRGYNTEAFF.